This T cell receptor beta chain was identified in a study of vaccination and CD4 T cells after COVID-19. As for the study in general: Convalescent donors totaled six males and four females, including two who were Hispanic. As their vaccination, participants received two doses of either BNT162b2 or mRNA-1273 vaccine. Whole-study results and caveats: When vaccine-specific clones from convalescent patients were examined, 304 of 307 were spike mono-reactive.

Treatment: approximately 9-day PBMC culture with coronavirus spike peptide pools or control peptides (ViraFEST assay). Negative-selection isolation of CD4+ T cells was performed after around eleven days of culture. A note on this clonotype: Its cognate antigen is unknown. The junction shows a germline mismatch at one end, possibly a read error.

Sequenced with the Oncomine TCR Beta short-read assay was DNA taken from cultured CD4+ T cells. TCRdb re-analysed the PCR reads in MiXCR, keeping a single row per CDR3 protein. The table lists approximately 12,000 distinct CDR3 sequences, 45% to 55% of them singletons, with roughly 15% in the top ten. Germline V gives CDR1 LGHNA, CDR2 YSLEER. The CDR3 covers 15 residues. This TCR was sampled from a human donor who had recovered from COVID-19. Material: CD4+ T cells from blood, cultured in vitro. This chain links TRBV4-3 with TRBJ2-2; maybe TRBD2 (6 bases). The CDR3 spells CASNQRPGEPGELFF. The CDR3 nucleotides read TGCGCAAGCAACCAAAGGCCGGGGGAACCGGGGGAGCTGTTTTTT.